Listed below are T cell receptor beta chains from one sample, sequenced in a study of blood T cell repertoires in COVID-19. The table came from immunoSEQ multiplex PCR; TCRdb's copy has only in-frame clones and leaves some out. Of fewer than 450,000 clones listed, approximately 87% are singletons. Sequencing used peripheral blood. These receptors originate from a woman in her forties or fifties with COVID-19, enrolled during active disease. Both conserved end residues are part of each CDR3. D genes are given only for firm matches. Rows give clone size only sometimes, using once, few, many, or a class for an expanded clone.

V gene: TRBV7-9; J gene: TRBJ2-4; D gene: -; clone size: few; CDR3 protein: CASSLGQSGGNIQYF; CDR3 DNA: TGTGCCAGCAGCTTAGGCCAGTCAGGGGGGAACATTCAGTACTTC
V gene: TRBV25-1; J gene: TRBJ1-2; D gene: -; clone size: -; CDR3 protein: CASSGRVGSGYTF; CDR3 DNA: TGTGCCAGCAGTGGCAGGGTAGGCAGTGGCTACACCTTC
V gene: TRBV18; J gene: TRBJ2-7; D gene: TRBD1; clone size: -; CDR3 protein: CASSPLDRASYEQYF; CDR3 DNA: TGTGCCAGCTCACCACTCGACAGGGCCTCCTACGAGCAGTACTTC
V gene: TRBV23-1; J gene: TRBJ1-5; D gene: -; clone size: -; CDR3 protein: CASSQGGGTRLLNQPQHF; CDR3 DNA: TGCGCCAGCAGTCAAGGGGGGGGGACACGTCTCCTTAATCAGCCCCAGCATTTT
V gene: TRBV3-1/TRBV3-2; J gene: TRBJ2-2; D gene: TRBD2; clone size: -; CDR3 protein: CASSPQLGLAGGANTGELFF; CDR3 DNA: TGTGCCAGCAGCCCCCAGCTGGGACTAGCGGGAGGGGCGAACACCGGGGAGCTGTTTTTT
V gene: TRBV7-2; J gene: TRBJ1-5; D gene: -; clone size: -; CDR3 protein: CASSTYAGPQHF; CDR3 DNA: TGTGCCAGCAGCACTTATGCGGGGCCCCAGCATTTT
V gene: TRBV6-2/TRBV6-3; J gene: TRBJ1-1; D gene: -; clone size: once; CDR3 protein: CASSARATPKPEAFF; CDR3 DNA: TGTGCCAGCAGTGCCAGGGCCACACCGAAACCTGAAGCTTTCTTT
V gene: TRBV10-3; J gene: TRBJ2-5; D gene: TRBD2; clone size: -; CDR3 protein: CAIRETSGTETQYF; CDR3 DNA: TGTGCCATCAGGGAAACTAGCGGGACAGAGACCCAGTACTTC
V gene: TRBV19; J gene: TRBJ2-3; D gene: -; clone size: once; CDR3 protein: CASLGQNTDTQYF; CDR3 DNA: TGTGCCAGCTTAGGACAGAACACAGATACGCAGTATTTT
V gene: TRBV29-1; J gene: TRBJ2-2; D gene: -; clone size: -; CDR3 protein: CSASRGVNTGELFF; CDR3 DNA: TGCAGCGCTTCCCGGGGTGTGAACACCGGGGAGCTGTTTTTT
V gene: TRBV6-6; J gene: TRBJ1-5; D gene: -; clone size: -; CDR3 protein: CASSYSGGLSQPQHF; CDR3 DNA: TGTGCCAGCAGTTACTCGGGGGGGTTAAGTCAGCCCCAGCATTTT
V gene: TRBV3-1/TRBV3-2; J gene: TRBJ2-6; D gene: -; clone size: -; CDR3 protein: CASSRDISSGANVLTF; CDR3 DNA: TGTGCCAGCAGCCGGGACATCAGCTCTGGGGCCAACGTCCTGACTTTC
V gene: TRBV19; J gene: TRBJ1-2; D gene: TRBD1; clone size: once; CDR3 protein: CASTLVGQVNYGYTF; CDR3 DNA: TGTGCCAGTACCCTAGTAGGACAGGTGAACTATGGCTACACCTTC
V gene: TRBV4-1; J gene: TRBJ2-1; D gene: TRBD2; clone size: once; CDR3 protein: CASSPRLTSGNYNEQFF; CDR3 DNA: TGCGCCAGCAGCCCACGACTAACTAGCGGGAATTACAATGAGCAGTTCTTC
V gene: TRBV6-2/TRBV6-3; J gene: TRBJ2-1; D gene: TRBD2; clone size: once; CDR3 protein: CASSSPTGREYNEQFF; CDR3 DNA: TGTGCCAGCAGTTCACCGACCGGGAGGGAGTACAATGAGCAGTTCTTC
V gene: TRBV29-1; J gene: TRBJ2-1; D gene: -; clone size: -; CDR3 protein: CSVRLGNNEQFF; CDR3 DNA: TGCAGCGTTCGCCTAGGTAATAATGAGCAGTTCTTC
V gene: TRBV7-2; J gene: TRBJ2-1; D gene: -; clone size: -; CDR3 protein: CASSPHPGGFEQFF; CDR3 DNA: TGTGCCAGCAGCCCTCACCCTGGCGGTTTCGAGCAGTTCTTC
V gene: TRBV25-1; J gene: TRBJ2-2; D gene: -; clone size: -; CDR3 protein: CASSEYGQGRAGELFF; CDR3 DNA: TGTGCCAGCAGTGAATATGGGCAGGGCCGGGCCGGGGAGCTGTTTTTT
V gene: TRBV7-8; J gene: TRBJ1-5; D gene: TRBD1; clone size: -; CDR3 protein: CASSLRQGTGQPQHF; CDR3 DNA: TGTGCCAGCAGCTTAAGACAGGGAACGGGACAGCCCCAGCATTTT
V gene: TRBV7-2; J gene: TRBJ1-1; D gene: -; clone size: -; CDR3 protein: CASSLAGRFTEAFF; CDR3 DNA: TGTGCCAGCAGCTTAGCAGGGAGATTCACTGAAGCTTTCTTT
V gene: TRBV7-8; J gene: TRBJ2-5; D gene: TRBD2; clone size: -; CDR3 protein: CASTPLSGGQETQYF; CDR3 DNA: TGTGCCAGTACCCCACTTAGCGGGGGGCAAGAGACCCAGTACTTC
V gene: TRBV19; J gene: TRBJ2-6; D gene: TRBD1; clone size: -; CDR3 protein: CASSVQGARAGANVLTF; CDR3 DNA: TGTGCCAGTAGTGTACAGGGGGCGCGCGCTGGGGCCAACGTCCTGACTTTC
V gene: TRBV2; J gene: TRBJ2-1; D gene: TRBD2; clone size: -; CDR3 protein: CASSVSGSGNEQFF; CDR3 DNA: TGTGCCAGCAGTGTCAGCGGGAGTGGAAATGAGCAGTTCTTC
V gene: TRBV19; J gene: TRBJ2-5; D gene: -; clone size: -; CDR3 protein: CASSISSVETQYF; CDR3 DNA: TGTGCCAGTAGTATTTCTAGCGTAGAGACCCAGTACTTC
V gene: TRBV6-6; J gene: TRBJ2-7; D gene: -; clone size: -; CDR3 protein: CASSYSPGSFRLLFF; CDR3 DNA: TGTGCCAGCAGTTACTCCCCGGGTTCATTTCGCTTACTCTTCTTC
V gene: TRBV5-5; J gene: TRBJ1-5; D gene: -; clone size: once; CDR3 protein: CASSLVVGEGQPQHF; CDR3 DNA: TGTGCCAGCAGCTTGGTGGTTGGGGAGGGTCAGCCCCAGCATTTT
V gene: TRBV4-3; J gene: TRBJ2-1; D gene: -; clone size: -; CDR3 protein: CASSQATYNEQFF; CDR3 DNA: TGCGCCAGCAGCCAGGCCACCTACAATGAGCAGTTCTTC
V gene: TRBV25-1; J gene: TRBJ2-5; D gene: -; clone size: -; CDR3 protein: CASSEYQTGNLETQYF; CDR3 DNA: TGTGCCAGCAGTGAATATCAAACAGGGAATTTAGAGACCCAGTACTTC
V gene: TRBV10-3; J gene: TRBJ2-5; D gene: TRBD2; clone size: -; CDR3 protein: CAIRGSGSFQETQYF; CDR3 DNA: TGTGCCATCAGGGGTAGCGGGAGTTTTCAAGAGACCCAGTACTTC
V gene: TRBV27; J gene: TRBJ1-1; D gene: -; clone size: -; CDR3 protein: CASSFLPGGNTEAFF; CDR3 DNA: TGTGCCAGCAGTTTCCTTCCCGGCGGGAACACTGAAGCTTTCTTT
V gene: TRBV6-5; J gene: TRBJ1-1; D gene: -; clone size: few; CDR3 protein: CASSYIGPGTEAFF; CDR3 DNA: TGTGCCAGCAGTTACATCGGTCCGGGCACTGAAGCTTTCTTT
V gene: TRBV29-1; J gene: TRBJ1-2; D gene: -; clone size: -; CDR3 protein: CSVEARPGQGFSGYTF; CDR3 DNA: TGCAGCGTTGAAGCTCGCCCGGGCCAGGGATTCTCCGGCTACACCTTC
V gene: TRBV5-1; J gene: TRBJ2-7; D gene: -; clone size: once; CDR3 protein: CASSFGQYYEQYF; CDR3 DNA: TGCGCCAGCAGCTTTGGCCAGTACTACGAGCAGTACTTC
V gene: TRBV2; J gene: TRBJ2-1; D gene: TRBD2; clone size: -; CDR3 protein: CASSYGGLAGGNEQFF; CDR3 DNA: TGTGCCAGCAGTTACGGGGGACTAGCGGGAGGAAATGAGCAGTTCTTC
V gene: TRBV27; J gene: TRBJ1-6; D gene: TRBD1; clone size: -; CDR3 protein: CASSFREGARSPLHF; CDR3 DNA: TGTGCCAGCAGTTTTCGGGAGGGGGCTCGTTCACCCCTCCACTTT
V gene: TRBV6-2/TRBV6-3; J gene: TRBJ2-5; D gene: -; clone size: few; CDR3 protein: CASSYSPASARETQYF; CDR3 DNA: TGTGCCAGCAGTTACTCCCCCGCTAGCGCCCGAGAGACCCAGTACTTC
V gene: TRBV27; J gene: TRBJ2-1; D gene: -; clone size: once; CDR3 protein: CASSPNPRDYTYNEQFF; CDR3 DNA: TGTGCCAGCAGTCCCAACCCCCGGGATTACACCTACAATGAGCAGTTCTTC
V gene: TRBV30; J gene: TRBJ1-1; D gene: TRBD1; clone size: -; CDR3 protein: CAWNYRGIGTEAFF; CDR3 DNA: TGTGCCTGGAACTACAGGGGGATCGGCACTGAAGCTTTCTTT
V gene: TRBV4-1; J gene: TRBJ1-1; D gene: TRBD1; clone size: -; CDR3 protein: CASSQAGTGATEAFF; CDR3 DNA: TGCGCCAGCAGCCAAGCCGGGACAGGTGCCACTGAAGCTTTCTTT
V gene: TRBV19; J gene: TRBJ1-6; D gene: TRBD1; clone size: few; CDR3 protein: CASRTDRVGSPLHF; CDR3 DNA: TGTGCCAGTAGGACGGACAGGGTTGGATCACCCCTCCACTTT
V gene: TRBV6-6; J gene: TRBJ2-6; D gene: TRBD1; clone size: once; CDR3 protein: CASSPTYGDRAGGANVLTF; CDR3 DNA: TGTGCCAGCAGTCCTACCTACGGAGACAGGGCGGGTGGGGCCAACGTCCTGACTTTC
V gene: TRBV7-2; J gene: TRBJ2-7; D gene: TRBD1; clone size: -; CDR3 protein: CASSLRTGGSYEQYF; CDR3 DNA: TGTGCCAGCAGCTTAAGAACAGGGGGCTCCTACGAGCAGTACTTC
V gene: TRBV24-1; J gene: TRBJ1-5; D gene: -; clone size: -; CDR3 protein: CATSEAGLRGAQHF; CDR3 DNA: TGTGCCACCAGTGAAGCGGGGCTCCGTGGGGCCCAGCATTTT
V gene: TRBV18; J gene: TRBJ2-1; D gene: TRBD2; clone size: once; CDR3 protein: CASSSNGLVSEQFF; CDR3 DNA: TGTGCCAGCTCAAGCAATGGACTAGTTTCTGAGCAGTTCTTC
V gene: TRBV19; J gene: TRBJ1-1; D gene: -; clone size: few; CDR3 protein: CASSIRLADTEAFF; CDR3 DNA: TGTGCCAGTAGTATAAGGTTAGCGGACACTGAAGCTTTCTTT
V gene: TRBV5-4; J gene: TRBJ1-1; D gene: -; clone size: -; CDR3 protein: CASSLTGTNTEAFF; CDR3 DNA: TGTGCCAGCAGCTTGACAGGAACAAACACTGAAGCTTTCTTT
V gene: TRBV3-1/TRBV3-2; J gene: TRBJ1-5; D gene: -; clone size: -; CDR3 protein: CASSQGGDQPQHF; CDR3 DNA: TGTGCCAGCAGCCAAGGCGGAGATCAGCCCCAGCATTTT
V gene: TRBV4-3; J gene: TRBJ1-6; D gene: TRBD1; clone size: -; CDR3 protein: CASSPGQGQRNSPLHF; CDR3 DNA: TGCGCCAGCAGCCCAGGACAGGGACAGCGCAATTCACCCCTCCACTTT
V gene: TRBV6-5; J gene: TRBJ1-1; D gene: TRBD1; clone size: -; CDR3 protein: CASSRGDRGLNEAFF; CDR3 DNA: TGTGCCAGCAGTCGTGGGGACAGGGGGTTGAATGAAGCTTTCTTT
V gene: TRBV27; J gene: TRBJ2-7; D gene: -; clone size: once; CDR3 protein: CASSLLAGSYEQYF; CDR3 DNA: TGTGCCAGCAGTTTACTGGCCGGGTCCTACGAGCAGTACTTC
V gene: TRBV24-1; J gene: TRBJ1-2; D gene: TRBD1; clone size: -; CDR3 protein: CATSDEDRGLGGYTF; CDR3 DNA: TGTGCCACCAGTGACGAAGACAGGGGGCTGGGTGGCTACACCTTC
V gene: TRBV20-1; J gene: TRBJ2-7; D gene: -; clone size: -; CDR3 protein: CSATQGYEQYF; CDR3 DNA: TGCAGTGCTACTCAGGGTTACGAGCAGTACTTC
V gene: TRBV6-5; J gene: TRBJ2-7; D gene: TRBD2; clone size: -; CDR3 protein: CASRRLAAFYEQYF; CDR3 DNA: TGTGCCAGCAGACGACTAGCGGCATTTTACGAGCAGTACTTC
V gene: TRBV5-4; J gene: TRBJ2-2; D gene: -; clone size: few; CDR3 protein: CASSPRGNTGELFF; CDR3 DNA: TGTGCCAGCAGCCCCCGGGGGAACACCGGGGAGCTGTTTTTT
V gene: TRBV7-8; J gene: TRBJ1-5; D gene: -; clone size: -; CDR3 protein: CASSAQGDQPQHF; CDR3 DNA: TGTGCCAGCAGCGCACAGGGAGATCAGCCCCAGCATTTT
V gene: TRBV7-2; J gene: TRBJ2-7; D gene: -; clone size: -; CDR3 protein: CASSSTVAYEQYF; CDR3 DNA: TGTGCCAGCAGCTCGACAGTAGCCTACGAGCAGTACTTC
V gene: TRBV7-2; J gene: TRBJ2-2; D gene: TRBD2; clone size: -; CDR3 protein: CASSLGLAAANTGELFF; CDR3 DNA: TGTGCCAGCAGCTTAGGACTAGCAGCCGCGAACACCGGGGAGCTGTTTTTT